The 18 T cell receptor beta chains presented below share a single source sample, sequenced in a study of blood T cell repertoires in COVID-19. TCRdb's table, derived via immunoSEQ multiplex PCR, lists solely in-frame clones and lacks some. The sample contains roughly 280,000 clones, about 88% of which appear only once. Material for sequencing was peripheral blood. All receptors come from a woman aged 55-75 years with COVID-19, enrolled during active disease.

The gene calls are TRBV5-8 and TRBJ2-1; TRBD2 matches at 10 bases. The CDR3 loop spans 17 amino acids. CDR1 and CDR2 from the germline V gene are SGHTS and YDEGEE. V gave up 0 bases and J gave up 6 bases; unmatched junction bases: 9. This CDR3 is CASSLASLAGAVNEQFF. CDR3 nucleotides: TGTGCCAGCAGCTTGGCTTCCCTAGCGGGAGCGGTCAATGAGCAGTTCTTC.

This clone was recorded a few times. This sequence joins TRBV5-1 and TRBJ1-1, with a possible D match to TRBD1 (6 bases). Germline V lookup: CDR1 SGHRS, CDR2 YFSETQ. The V end was cut by 1 base, the J end by 1 base, with 11 bases between. The CDR3 consists of 15 residues. In DNA, the CDR3 is TGCGCCAGCAGCTTGACGGGACAAGAGAACACTGAAGCTTTCTTT. It is translated as CASSLTGQENTEAFF.

The J gene is TRBJ2-6, the V gene TRBV9; TRBD2 is a possible D gene (5 bases). This CDR3 contains 17 residues. V dropped 0 bases and J dropped 0 bases, with 10 bases sitting between them. Germline V lookup: CDR1 SGDLS, CDR2 YYNGEE. This CDR3 reads CASSVGTGSSGANVLTF. The CDR3 DNA reads TGTGCCAGCAGCGTAGGGACGGGAAGCTCTGGGGCCAACGTCCTGACTTTC. Together with reference TRBV9 and TRBJ2-6, the CDR3 gives the full variable domain: DSGVTQTPKHLITATGQRVTLRCSPRSGDLSVYWYQQSLDQGLQFLIQYYNGEERAKGNILERFSAQQFPDLHSELNLSSLELGDSALYFCASSVGTGSSGANVLTFGAGSRLTVL.

The chain carries TRBV29-1 and TRBJ1-1; no firm D call. The CDR3 is 12 amino acids. From germline, CDR1 is SQVTM and CDR2 ANQGSEA. Trimming pared 7 bases from V and 1 base from J, leaving 10 bases between. For the CDR3, the DNA is TGCAGCGCCTCTCGGGGGAACACTGAAGCTTTCTTT. It codes for CSASRGNTEAFF.

Here the CDR3 reads CASTMAGGAGGYTF. CDR3 sequence (DNA): TGCGCCTCCACAATGGCCGGGGGTGCTGGCGGCTACACCTTC. The chain uses TRBV5-1 and TRBJ1-2; tentative D call: TRBD1 (5 bases). The CDR3 contains 14 residues. Trimming stripped 10 bases from V and 8 bases from J, with 24 bases between. CDR1 and CDR2 from the germline V gene are SGHRS and YFSETQ. Full variable domain (missing parts from reference TRBV5-1 and TRBJ1-2): KAGVTQTPRYLIKTRGQQVTLSCSPISGHRSVSWYQQTPGQGLQFLFEYFSETQRNKGNFPGRFSGRQFSNSRSEMNVSTLELGDSALYLCASTMAGGAGGYTFGSGTRLTVV.

This rearrangement joins TRBV5-6 to TRBJ1-2; D is unresolved. Germline lookup yields CDR1 SGHDT and CDR2 YYEEEE. The CDR3 spans 14 residues. V was shortened by 0 bases and J by 4 bases, with 10 bases between the two germline ends. For the CDR3, the DNA is TGTGCCAGCAGCTTGGTTCGCGTGAGCTATGGCTACACCTTC. Its protein product is CASSLVRVSYGYTF.

V and J are TRBV6-5 and TRBJ1-1; maybe TRBD1 (5 bases). Germline V lookup: CDR1 MNHEY, CDR2 SVGAGI. The CDR3 covers 13 residues. Trimming shortened V by 7 bases and J by 1 base, and 10 bases separated the two germline ends. The CDR3 region is CASKGRGNTEAFF. The CDR3, as DNA: TGTGCCAGCAAAGGTAGGGGGAACACTGAAGCTTTCTTT.

This sequence joins TRBV30 and TRBJ1-5, with unresolved D. Trimming took 3 bases from V and 2 from J, leaving 8 bases between them. This CDR3 is 13 amino acids long. CDR1 is GTSNPN and CDR2 is SVGIG in the germline V gene (reference sequence). CDR3 coding DNA: TGTGCCTGGAGGGGCGAGCGCAATCAGCCCCAGCATTTT. It translates to CAWRGERNQPQHF.

This clone is a singleton in its sample. The gene calls are TRBV25-1 and TRBJ1-1; no firm D call. This CDR3 has 14 residues. CDR1 is MGHDK, CDR2 SYGVNS, per germline. V lost 4 bases, J lost 4 bases, and 13 bases lay in between. This CDR3 reads CASSVDRRSTEAFF. The CDR3 DNA sequence: TGTGCCAGCAGTGTGGACCGGAGGAGCACTGAAGCTTTCTTT.

The chain couples TRBV5-1 to TRBJ2-1, with 8 bases lining up with TRBD1. Germline trimming cut 4 bases from V and 10 bases from J; bases unmatched to any gene: 7. The germline CDR1 and CDR2 sequences are SGHRS and YFSETQ. The length of the CDR3 is 13 residues. CDR3 sequence reads: CASSTVTGGEQFF. The CDR3 coding sequence is TGCGCCAGCAGCACCGTAACAGGGGGAGAGCAGTTCTTC.

Here the CDR3 reads CASSELVGRAGEQFF. CDR3 coding DNA: TGTGCCAGCAGTGAACTGGTCGGGAGGGCTGGTGAGCAGTTCTTC. The chain has TRBV25-1 and TRBJ2-1; 8 bases map to TRBD2. The junction had 9 bases not matched to a gene; V was cut back by 2 bases and J by 9 bases. Germline-derived CDR1 and CDR2 are MGHDK and SYGVNS. This CDR3 has 15 residues.

V usage is TRBV11-3 and J usage is TRBJ2-1; a weak D match, TRBD2 (5 bases). This CDR3 is 13 amino acids long. V lost 1 base and J lost 10, with 11 bases in between. Germline CDR1 and CDR2: SGHNT and YENEEA. CDR3 loop: CASSLGREREQFF. For the CDR3, the DNA is TGTGCCAGCAGCTTAGGAAGGGAGCGGGAGCAGTTCTTC.

The J gene is TRBJ1-2, the V gene TRBV30, with TRBD1 as a possible D gene (5 bases). This CDR3 has 16 residues. The V and J ends lost 5 bases and 8 bases respectively, with 27 bases between them. Germline V gene lookup returns CDR1 GTSNPN and CDR2 SVGIG (reference sequence). The CDR3 nucleotides are TGTGCCTGGTCCAAGTGGGGGGGGTCGGGAGGAGAAGGCTACACCTTC. This encodes CAWSKWGGSGGEGYTF.

Here the CDR3 DNA reads TGTGCCAGCAGTTTTGCGGAATCGCGTGGCTACACCTTC. As protein: CASSFAESRGYTF. The chain combines TRBV28 with TRBJ1-2; D call uncertain. The V end lost 3 bases, the J end lost 7 bases, and 12 bases lay between the germline ends. CDR1 is MDHEN and CDR2 is SYDVKM in the germline V gene. The CDR3 runs 13 residues.

The V and J genes are TRBV5-1 and TRBJ2-3, with 13 bases fitting TRBD2. Germline V gene lookup returns CDR1 SGHRS and CDR2 YFSETQ. Germline trimming cut 4 bases from V and 1 base from J; bases unmatched to any gene: 9. There are 18 residues in the CDR3. CDR3 protein: CASSPPSGTSGGTDTQYF. CDR3 DNA: TGCGCCAGCAGCCCACCCTCCGGGACTAGCGGGGGCACAGATACGCAGTATTTT.

This clone was picked up a small number of times. The rearrangement links TRBV5-4 to TRBJ1-3, with TRBD1 as a possible D gene (5 bases). Germline V CDR1 and CDR2: SGHNT, YYREEE (reference sequence). This CDR3 region has 15 residues. V lost 4 bases and J lost 0, with 11 bases in between. Here the CDR3 DNA reads TGTGCCAGCAGCCGCGGGGGAAACTCTGGAAACACCATATATTTT. Translating it yields CASSRGGNSGNTIYF.

This chain joins TRBV7-2 and TRBJ1-4, with D unresolved. Germline-derived CDR1 and CDR2 are SGHTA and FQGNSA. Trimming cost V 2 bases and J 11 bases, with 21 bases left between them. The CDR3 is 16 amino acids. CDR3 loop: CASSLKGEGPAEKLFF. The CDR3 DNA is TGTGCCAGCAGCTTAAAAGGAGAGGGCCCTGCTGAGAAACTGTTTTTT.

This chain connects TRBV18 to TRBJ2-1; D is possibly TRBD1 (5 bases). From germline, CDR1 is KGHSH and CDR2 LQKENI. The CDR3 length is 14 residues. Trimming pared 1 base from V and 5 bases from J, leaving 9 bases between. CDR3 protein: CASSPRQGNNEQFF. DNA for the CDR3: TGTGCCAGCTCACCACGCCAGGGCAACAATGAGCAGTTCTTC.